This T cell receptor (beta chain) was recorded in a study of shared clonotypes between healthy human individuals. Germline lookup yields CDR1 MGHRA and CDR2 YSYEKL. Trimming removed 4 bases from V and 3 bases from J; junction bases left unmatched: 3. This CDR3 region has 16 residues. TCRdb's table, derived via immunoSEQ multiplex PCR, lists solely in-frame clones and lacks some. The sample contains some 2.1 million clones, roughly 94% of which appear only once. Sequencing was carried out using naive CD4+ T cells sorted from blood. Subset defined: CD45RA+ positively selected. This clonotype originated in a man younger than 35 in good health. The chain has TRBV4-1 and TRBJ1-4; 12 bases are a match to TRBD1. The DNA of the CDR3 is TGCGCCAGCAGCCCGGGACAGGGGGCGGCTAATGAAAAACTGTTTTTT. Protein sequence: CASSPGQGAANEKLFF.